This paragraph covers one T cell receptor beta chain sequence. Its antigen is not known. This entry is derived from a study of T cell responses to AZD1222 COVID-19 vaccine. Study-wide results and caveats: A rise in Spike-specific TCR breadth and depth followed two AZD1222 doses. Donors, mostly white British, included more females; clonal diversity was possibly underestimated.

Clones were read by immunoSEQ multiplex PCR, and TCRdb kept only the in-frame ones, dropping some. The top ten clones hold 0.5% to 0.7% of a sample with some 250,000 clones, around 93% of them seen once. This CDR3 comprises 16 residues. Germline loops: CDR1 MNHEY, CDR2 SVGAGI. The germline V and J ends were trimmed by 4 bases and 8 bases, with 18 bases remaining between them. This sequence was found in an adult who received the AZD1222 COVID-19 vaccine. Here the sequenced sample was peripheral blood, taken 28 days after the second AZD1222 dose. This sequence joins TRBV6-5 and TRBJ1-6, with D possibly being TRBD1 (5 bases). The CDR3 DNA is TGTGCCAGCAGTTTAGACGGGACCGTACTGTATTCACCCCTCCACTTT. This translates into CASSLDGTVLYSPLHF.